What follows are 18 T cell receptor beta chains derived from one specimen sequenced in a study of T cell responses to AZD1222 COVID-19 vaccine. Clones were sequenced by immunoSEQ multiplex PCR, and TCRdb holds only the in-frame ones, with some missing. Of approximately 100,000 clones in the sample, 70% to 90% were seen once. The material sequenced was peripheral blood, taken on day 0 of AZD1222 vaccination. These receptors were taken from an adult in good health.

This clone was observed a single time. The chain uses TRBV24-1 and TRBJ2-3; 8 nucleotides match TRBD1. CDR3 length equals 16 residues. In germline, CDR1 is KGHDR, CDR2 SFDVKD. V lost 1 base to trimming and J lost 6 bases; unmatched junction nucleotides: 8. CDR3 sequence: CATSDFGTGARDTQYF. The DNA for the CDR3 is TGTGCCACCAGTGATTTCGGGACAGGCGCCCGCGATACGCAGTATTTT.

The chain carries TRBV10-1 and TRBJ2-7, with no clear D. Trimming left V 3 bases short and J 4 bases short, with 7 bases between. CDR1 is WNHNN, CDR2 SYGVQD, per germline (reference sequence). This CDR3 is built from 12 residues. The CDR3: CASSDSLYEQYV. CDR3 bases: TGCGCCAGCAGTGACAGCCTTTACGAGCAGTACGTC.

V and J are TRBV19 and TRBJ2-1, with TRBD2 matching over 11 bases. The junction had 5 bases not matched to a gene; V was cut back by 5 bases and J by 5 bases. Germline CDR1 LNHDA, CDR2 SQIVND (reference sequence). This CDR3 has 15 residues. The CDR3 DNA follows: TGTGCCAGTAGTCAGACTAGCGGGGTAGACAATGAGCAGTTCTTC. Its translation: CASSQTSGVDNEQFF.

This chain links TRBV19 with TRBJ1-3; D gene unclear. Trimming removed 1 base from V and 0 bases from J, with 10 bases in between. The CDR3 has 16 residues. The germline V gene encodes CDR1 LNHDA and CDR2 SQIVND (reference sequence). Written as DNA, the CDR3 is TGTGCCAGTAGTATAGCCCGGTTTGTCTCTGGAAACACCATATATTTT. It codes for CASSIARFVSGNTIYF.

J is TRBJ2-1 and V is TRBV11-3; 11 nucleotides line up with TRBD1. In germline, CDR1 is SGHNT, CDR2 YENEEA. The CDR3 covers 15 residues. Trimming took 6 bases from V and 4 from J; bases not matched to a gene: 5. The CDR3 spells CASSPGQGEYNEQFF. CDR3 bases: TGTGCCAGCAGTCCGGGACAGGGGGAGTACAATGAGCAGTTCTTC.

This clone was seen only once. The CDR3 reads CASSVSGQLNTEAFF. The DNA of the CDR3 is TGCGCCAGCAGCGTGTCGGGACAGTTGAACACTGAAGCTTTCTTT. The J gene is TRBJ1-1, the V gene TRBV5-1; 7 bases are a match to TRBD1. This CDR3 is 15 amino acids long. Germline V gene data show CDR1 as SGHRS and CDR2 as YFSETQ. The V and J ends lost 4 bases and 0 bases, in that order; junction bases with no gene match: 6.

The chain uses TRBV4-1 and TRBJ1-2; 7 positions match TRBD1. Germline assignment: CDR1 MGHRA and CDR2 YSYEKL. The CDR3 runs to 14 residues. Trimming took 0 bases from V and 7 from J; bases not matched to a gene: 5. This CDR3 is CASSQEGGGVGYTF. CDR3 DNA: TGCGCCAGCAGCCAAGAGGGAGGGGGCGTTGGCTACACCTTC.

The CDR3 sequence is CAWSVRGSRQNYGYTF. For the CDR3, the DNA is TGTGCCTGGAGTGTAAGGGGGTCGCGGCAGAACTATGGCTACACCTTC. The V gene is TRBV30, the J gene TRBJ1-2, with TRBD1 as a possible D gene (6 bases). Germline lookup yields CDR1 GTSNPN and CDR2 SVGIG (reference sequence). Trimming cost V 0 bases and J 2 bases, with 16 bases left between them. The CDR3 has 16 residues.

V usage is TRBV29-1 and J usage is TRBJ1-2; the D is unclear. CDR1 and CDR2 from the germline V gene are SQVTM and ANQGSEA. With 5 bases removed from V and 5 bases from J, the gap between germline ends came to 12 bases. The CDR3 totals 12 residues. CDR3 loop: CSVRRARYGYTF. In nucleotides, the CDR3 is TGCAGCGTTCGCCGGGCCCGGTATGGCTACACCTTC.

CDR3 residues: CASSLSLNYGYTF. The CDR3 nucleotides are TGTGCCAGCAGCTTGTCACTTAACTATGGCTACACCTTC. The chain recombines TRBV11-3 with TRBJ1-2; D not resolved. V was trimmed by 3 bases and J by 1 base, leaving 6 bases between them. Germline V gives CDR1 SGHNT, CDR2 YENEEA. The CDR3 loop spans 13 amino acids.

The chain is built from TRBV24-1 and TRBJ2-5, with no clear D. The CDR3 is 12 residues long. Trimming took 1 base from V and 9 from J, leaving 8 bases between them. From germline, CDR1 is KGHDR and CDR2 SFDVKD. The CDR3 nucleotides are TGTGCCACCAGTGATTTCGGTACAGCCCAGTACTTC. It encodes CATSDFGTAQYF.

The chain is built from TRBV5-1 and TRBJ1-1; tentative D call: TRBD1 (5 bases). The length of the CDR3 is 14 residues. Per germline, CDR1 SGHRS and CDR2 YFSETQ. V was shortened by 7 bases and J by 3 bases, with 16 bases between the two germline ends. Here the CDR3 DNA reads TGCGCCAGCGCGAGTAGGATAGGGGACACTGAAGCTTTCTTT. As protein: CASASRIGDTEAFF. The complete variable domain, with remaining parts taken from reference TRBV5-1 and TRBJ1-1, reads KAGVTQTPRYLIKTRGQQVTLSCSPISGHRSVSWYQQTPGQGLQFLFEYFSETQRNKGNFPGRFSGRQFSNSRSEMNVSTLELGDSALYLCASASRIGDTEAFFGQGTRLTVV.

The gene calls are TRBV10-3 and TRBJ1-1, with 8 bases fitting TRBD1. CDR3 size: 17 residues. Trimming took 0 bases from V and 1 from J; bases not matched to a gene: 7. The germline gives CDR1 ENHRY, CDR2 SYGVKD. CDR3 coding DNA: TGTGCCATCAGTGAGTCTTGGGGGACAGGCCCGAACACTGAAGCTTTCTTT. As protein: CAISESWGTGPNTEAFF.

CDR3 sequence (DNA): TGTGCCAGCAGCGTCGCCCCGTTACAGGGGTCGGTTGGAAACACCATATATTTT. It specifies CASSVAPLQGSVGNTIYF. The chain has TRBV9 and TRBJ1-3; 7 nucleotides align to TRBD1. The germline CDR1 and CDR2 sequences are SGDLS and YYNGEE. The CDR3 runs to 18 residues. V shed 2 bases and J 3 bases; nucleotides not matched to a gene: 14.

The DNA for the CDR3 is TGTGCCAGCAGACCGCAGGGGAGCACAGATACGCAGTATTTT. This sequence encodes CASRPQGSTDTQYF. This chain uses TRBV27 with TRBJ2-3, with a possible D match to TRBD1 (6 bases). The CDR3 extends over 14 amino acids. Germline-derived CDR1 and CDR2 are MNHEY and SMNVEV (reference sequence). With 6 bases removed from V and 0 bases from J, the gap between germline ends came to 10 bases.

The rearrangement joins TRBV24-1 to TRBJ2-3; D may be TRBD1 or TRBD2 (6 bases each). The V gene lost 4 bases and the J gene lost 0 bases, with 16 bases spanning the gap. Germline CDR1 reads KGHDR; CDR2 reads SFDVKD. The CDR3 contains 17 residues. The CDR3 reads CATSETIGGGSTDTQYF. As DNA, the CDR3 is TGTGCCACCAGTGAGACAATAGGAGGGGGAAGCACAGATACGCAGTATTTT.

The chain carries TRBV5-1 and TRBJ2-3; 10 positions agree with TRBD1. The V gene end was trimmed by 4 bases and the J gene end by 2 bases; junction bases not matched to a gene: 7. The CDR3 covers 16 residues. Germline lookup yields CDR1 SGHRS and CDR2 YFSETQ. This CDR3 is CASSHTGTGATDTQYF. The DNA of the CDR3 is TGCGCCAGCAGCCACACCGGGACAGGGGCCACAGATACGCAGTATTTT.

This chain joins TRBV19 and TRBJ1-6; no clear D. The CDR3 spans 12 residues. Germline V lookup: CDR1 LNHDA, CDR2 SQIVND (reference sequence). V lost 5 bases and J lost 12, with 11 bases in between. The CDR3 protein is CASSVDPGPLHF. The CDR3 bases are TGTGCCAGTAGTGTCGACCCTGGACCCCTCCACTTT.